Sequencing of this T cell receptor beta chain was carried out in a study of blood T cell repertoires in COVID-19. The method was immunoSEQ multiplex PCR; TCRdb's version includes in-frame clones alone and lacks a portion of them. This table holds a few hundred thousand clones, 75% to 90% found once. This CDR3 region has 16 residues. Germline assignment: CDR1 LGHDT and CDR2 YNNKEL (reference sequence). V dropped 1 base and J dropped 4; count of bases not matched to a gene: 9. Participants were aged about 18 to 90 years from roughly 26 US areas. This chain connects TRBV3-1 (or the pseudogene TRBV3-2) to TRBJ2-7, with TRBD1 matching 8 bases. The TCR comes from a man in his thirties or forties who had recovered from COVID-19. Sequencing was performed on PBMCs or T cells enriched from blood (not recorded which). The CDR3 region is CASSQAQGTGGYEQYF. CDR3 DNA sequence: TGTGCCAGCAGCCAAGCCCAGGGGACAGGAGGGTACGAGCAGTACTTC.